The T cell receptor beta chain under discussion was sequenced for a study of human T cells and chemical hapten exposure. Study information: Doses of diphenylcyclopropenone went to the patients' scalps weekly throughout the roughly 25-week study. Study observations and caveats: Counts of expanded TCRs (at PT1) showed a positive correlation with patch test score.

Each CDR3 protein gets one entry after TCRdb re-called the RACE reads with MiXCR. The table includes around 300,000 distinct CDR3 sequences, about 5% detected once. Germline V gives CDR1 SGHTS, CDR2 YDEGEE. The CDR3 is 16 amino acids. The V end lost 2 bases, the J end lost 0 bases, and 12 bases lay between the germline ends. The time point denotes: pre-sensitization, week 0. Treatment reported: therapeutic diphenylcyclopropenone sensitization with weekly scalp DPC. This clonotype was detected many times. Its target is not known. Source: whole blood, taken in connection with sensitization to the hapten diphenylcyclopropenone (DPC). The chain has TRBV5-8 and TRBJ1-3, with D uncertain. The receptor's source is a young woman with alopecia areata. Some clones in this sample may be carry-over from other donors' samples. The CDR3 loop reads CASSFAYGPSGNTIYF. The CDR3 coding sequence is TGTGCCAGCAGCTTCGCCTACGGTCCCTCTGGAAACACCATATATTTT.